This T cell receptor (beta chain) was observed in a study of cytomegalovirus exposure and HLA in healthy donors. Study as a whole: Earlier results showed approximately 110 million unique TCR beta sequences derived from approximately 170 million T cells. Study outcomes and limitations: Later analysis identified a missense DCLRE1C variant that was linked to TCR beta V- and J-gene trimming.

60 Vbeta and 13 Jbeta primers were used in PCR. This table comes from immunoSEQ multiplex PCR, and its TCRdb copy is limited to in-frame clones, with some not included. Found here are roughly 300,000 clones, 86% of them singletons; the top ten hold 3.5% to 4%. Worth noting for this clone: Its antigen is as yet unknown.

The clonotype was recovered from a man aged 35-49 years in good health and CMV-seropositive. Input material: PBMCs.

CDR3: CASSLTRQVHEQYF. The CDR3 DNA reads TGTGCCAGCAGCTTGACTCGACAGGTCCACGAGCAGTACTTC. The chain combines TRBV7-2 with TRBJ2-7; maybe TRBD1 (6 bases). There are 14 residues in the CDR3. The germline gives CDR1 SGHTA, CDR2 FQGNSA. V dropped 3 bases and J dropped 5 bases, with 14 bases sitting between them. Based on the CDR3 plus reference TRBV7-2 and TRBJ2-7, the full variable domain is GAGVSQSPSNKVTEKGKDVELRCDPISGHTALYWYRQSLGQGLEFLIYFQGNSAPDKSGLPSDRFSAERTGGSVSTLTIQRTQQEDSAVYLCASSLTRQVHEQYFGPGTRLTVT.